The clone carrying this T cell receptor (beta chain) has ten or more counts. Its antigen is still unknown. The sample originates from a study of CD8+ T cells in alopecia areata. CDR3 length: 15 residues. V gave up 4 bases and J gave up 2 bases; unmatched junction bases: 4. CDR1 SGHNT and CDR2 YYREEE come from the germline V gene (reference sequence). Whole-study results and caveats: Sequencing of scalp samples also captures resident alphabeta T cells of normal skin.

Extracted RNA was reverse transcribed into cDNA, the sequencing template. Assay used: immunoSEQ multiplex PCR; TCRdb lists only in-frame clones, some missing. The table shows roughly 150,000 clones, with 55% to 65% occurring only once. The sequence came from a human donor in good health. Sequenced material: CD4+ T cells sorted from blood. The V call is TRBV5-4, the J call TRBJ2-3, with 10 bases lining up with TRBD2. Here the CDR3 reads CASSPGLATTDTQYF. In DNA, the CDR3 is TGTGCCAGCAGCCCGGGACTAGCGACCACAGATACGCAGTATTTT.